What follows describes a single T cell receptor beta chain. Different DNA sequences within this sample yield the same CDR3. Clones were read by immunoSEQ multiplex PCR, and TCRdb kept only the in-frame ones, dropping some. The table has around 290,000 clones, approximately 86% seen once. Clinical history as reported by participants underpinned cohort assignment. The length of the CDR3 is 12 residues. Germline V gives CDR1 SEHNR, CDR2 FQNEAQ (reference sequence). V lost 3 bases and J lost 6, with 6 bases in between. The source of the sample is a study of blood T cell repertoires in COVID-19. The sequenced sample was PBMCs or T cells enriched from blood (not recorded which). The chain has TRBV7-9 and TRBJ1-5; D call uncertain. The receptor was derived from a woman aged 25 to 39 who had recovered from COVID-19. In DNA, the CDR3 is TGTGCCAGCAGCTTCGGAGGTCAGCCCCAGCATTTT. This codes for CASSFGGQPQHF.